The entry below gives a single T cell receptor (beta chain) sequence along with its context. The data were obtained in a study of blood T cell repertoires in COVID-19. The method was immunoSEQ multiplex PCR; TCRdb's version includes in-frame clones alone and lacks a portion of them. The sample has approximately 200,000 clones, 75% to 85% seen once. In germline, CDR1 is KGHSH, CDR2 LQKENI. J was trimmed by 7 bases and V by 6 bases; bases with no gene match: 13. The CDR3 covers 16 residues. J is TRBJ2-4 and V is TRBV18; 9 bases align to TRBD1. The sample taken for sequencing was PBMCs or T cells enriched from blood (not recorded which). This TCR was sampled from a woman aged 40 to 50 with acute COVID-19. CDR3 sequence: CASSTRGTGPGNIQYF. The CDR3 nucleotides are TGTGCCAGCTCGACGCGGGGGACAGGGCCAGGTAACATTCAGTACTTC.